The present entry profiles one T cell receptor beta chain with its context. Its specificity is unknown. One to two pinch biopsies were taken from the rectum during colonoscopy. Sequencing depth was up to 500,000 reads per sample. Using immunoSEQ multiplex PCR, the repertoire was profiled, and TCRdb retains in-frame clones only, with some absent. There are about 17,000 clones in the sample; 74% occur only once, and 3.4% lies in the top ten. The source of the sample is a study of pediatric ulcerative colitis. Study-level points and caveats: Repertoires came from total lymphocyte DNA, so rare subsets like regulatory T cells may be missed. All ulcerative colitis patients, but no controls, carried a couple of rectal clonotypes. Clonal expansions reduced rectal repertoire diversity in acute severe colitis.

CDR1 is MNHNS, CDR2 SASEGT, per germline. V was cut by 5 bases and J by 7 bases, with 12 bases left in between. The CDR3 extends over 13 amino acids. The sample comprised gut tissue. The J gene is TRBJ2-1, the V gene TRBV6-1; TRBD1 is a possible D gene (5 bases). The source is a girl under 18 with moderate ulcerative colitis. The CDR3 loop reads CASSLTENNEQFF. CDR3 nucleotide sequence: TGTGCCAGCAGTTTGACAGAAAATAATGAGCAGTTCTTC.